The 22 T cell receptor beta chains presented below share a single source sample, sequenced in a study of CD8 T cells in Susac syndrome. It was with random hexamers that about 0.45 to 1 ug RNA was reverse transcribed. TCRdb itself ran the immunoSEQ multiplex PCR reads through MiXCR, one entry per CDR3 protein. This table holds 130,000 to 150,000 distinct CDR3 sequences, around 94% found once. Sequencing input: CD8+ T cells from PBMCs. The receptors here all came from a human donor in good health.

This clonotype was picked up one time. The V gene is TRBV5-1, the J gene TRBJ2-1; possibly TRBD2 for D (5 bases). CDR3 length: 16 residues. Per the germline V gene, CDR1 is SGHRS and CDR2 is YFSETQ. The V and J ends lost 0 bases and 2 bases respectively, with 12 bases between them. As DNA, the CDR3 is TGCGCCAGCAGCTTGGCGTTTCACGGGACCTACAATGAGCAGTTCTTC. The encoded protein is CASSLAFHGTYNEQFF.

The chain carries TRBV9 and TRBJ2-1; 13 bases fit TRBD2. This CDR3 is 15 amino acids long. Germline V gene sequence: CDR1 SGDLS, CDR2 YYNGEE. Trimming at V came to 4 bases and at J to 9 bases, leaving 7 bases not matched to a gene. The CDR3 spells CASSLGLAGEVEQFF. The CDR3 coding sequence is TGTGCCAGCAGCCTCGGACTAGCGGGAGAGGTTGAGCAGTTCTTC. The whole variable domain, filled in from reference TRBV9 and TRBJ2-1, reads DSGVTQTPKHLITATGQRVTLRCSPRSGDLSVYWYQQSLDQGLQFLIQYYNGEERAKGNILERFSAQQFPDLHSELNLSSLELGDSALYFCASSLGLAGEVEQFFGPGTRLTVL.

This chain joins TRBV20-1 and TRBJ1-2, with a tentative D call TRBD1 (5 bases). Germline CDR1 is DFQATT and CDR2 is SNEGSKA (reference sequence). V lost 0 bases and J lost 8, with 16 bases in between. The length of the CDR3 is 14 residues. The CDR3 nucleotides read TGCAGTGCTAGAGAGATGCAGGAGCCAGGGGGCTACACCTTC. Translating gives CSAREMQEPGGYTF.

V and J are TRBV20-1 and TRBJ1-2; unclear D gene. The CDR3 totals 13 residues. The ends were cut back, 7 bases at V and 4 bases at J, with 16 bases in the middle. Germline V gene sequence: CDR1 DFQATT, CDR2 SNEGSKA (reference sequence). The CDR3 nucleotides are TGCAGTGTGCGGAATCGGGGTAGCTATGGCTACACCTTC. Translation: CSVRNRGSYGYTF.

The CDR3: CAWSVLISGATEAFF. The CDR3 region has the DNA TGTGCCTGGAGTGTATTGATTTCGGGGGCTACTGAAGCTTTCTTT. The chain uses TRBV30 and TRBJ1-1; D perhaps matches TRBD1 (6 bases). Germline V gives CDR1 GTSNPN, CDR2 SVGIG (reference sequence). This CDR3 is built from 15 residues. V was pared by 0 bases and J by 5 bases, with 16 bases between.

This CDR3 reads CSATKDRRPYEQYF. The DNA of the CDR3 is TGCAGTGCTACTAAGGACAGGCGGCCCTACGAGCAGTACTTC. The V call is TRBV20-1, the J call TRBJ2-7, with 7 positions matching TRBD1. The CDR3 spans 14 residues. Germline V gives CDR1 DFQATT, CDR2 SNEGSKA (reference sequence). After removal of 4 bases from V and 2 bases from J, the junction contained 8 bases not matched to a gene.

This chain joins TRBV25-1 and TRBJ2-7; 10 bases are a match to TRBD1. This CDR3 spans 16 amino acids. From germline, CDR1 is MGHDK and CDR2 SYGVNS. V lost 5 bases to trimming and J lost 1 base; unmatched junction nucleotides: 8. DNA for the CDR3: TGTGCCAGCAGTTCTCCCGGGACAGGGGTTTCCTACGAGCAGTACTTC. Amino acid sequence: CASSSPGTGVSYEQYF.

V and J are TRBV29-1 and TRBJ2-5; D is possibly TRBD2 (5 bases). This CDR3 contains 17 residues. Germline V gene data show CDR1 as SQVTM and CDR2 as ANQGSEA. Between the trimmed V and J ends, which lost 3 bases and 1 base, there was a span of 21 bases. The CDR3 spells CSVDAPGRATLQETQYF. CDR3 in DNA: TGCAGCGTTGATGCCCCCGGGCGGGCTACCCTCCAAGAGACCCAGTACTTC.

This clonotype has a single count. The chain is built from TRBV29-1 and TRBJ1-2; D unresolved. This CDR3 contains 12 residues. Trimming stripped 7 bases from V and 8 bases from J, with 17 bases between. Germline-derived CDR1 and CDR2 are SQVTM and ANQGSEA. The CDR3 DNA sequence: TGCAGCGCCAAGATCAGGTCTGGGGGCTACACCTTC. Amino acids: CSAKIRSGGYTF.

The chain joins TRBV5-6 to TRBJ1-2; TRBD1 matches at 9 bases. Germline V CDR1 and CDR2: SGHDT, YYEEEE. V shed 4 bases and J 4 bases; nucleotides not matched to a gene: 8. The CDR3 is 15 amino acids. CDR3 sequence reads: CASSLRDRVFYGYTF. CDR3 sequence (DNA): TGTGCCAGCAGCCTCCGGGACAGGGTCTTCTATGGCTACACCTTC.

The CDR3 here is CSAVSGSYNEQFF. CDR3 DNA: TGCAGTGCAGTTAGCGGCTCCTACAATGAGCAGTTCTTC. The rearrangement links TRBV20-1 to TRBJ2-1; D is possibly TRBD2 (6 bases). Germline-derived CDR1 and CDR2 are DFQATT and SNEGSKA (reference sequence). V lost 6 bases, J lost 0 bases, and 9 bases lay in between. The CDR3 covers 13 residues.

J is TRBJ2-1 and V is TRBV6-5, with 10 nucleotides matching TRBD2. This CDR3 contains 13 residues. Germline V gene sequence: CDR1 MNHEY, CDR2 SVGAGI. Trimming at V came to 10 bases and at J to 4 bases, leaving 4 bases not matched to a gene. The DNA for the CDR3 is TGTGCCACCCGGACTAGCGGTTACAATGAGCAGTTCTTC. Protein sequence: CATRTSGYNEQFF.

V gene TRBV5-4 combines with J gene TRBJ2-7; D remains ambiguous. The V end lost 2 bases, the J end lost 1 base, and 4 bases lay between the germline ends. This CDR3 is 12 amino acids long. Germline V gene data show CDR1 as SGHNT and CDR2 as YYREEE (reference sequence). CDR3 sequence: CASSFHSYEQYF. CDR3 nucleotide sequence: TGTGCCAGCAGCTTCCATTCCTACGAGCAGTACTTC.

This clonotype appeared once. The rearrangement links TRBV6-6 to TRBJ2-7, with unresolved D. The V gene's germline CDR1 is MNHNY and CDR2 SVGAGI (reference sequence). This CDR3 contains 12 residues. Between the trimmed V and J ends, which lost 5 bases and 4 bases, there was a span of 9 bases. The CDR3 coding sequence is TGTGCCAGCAGTGAGCAGGAGTACGAGCAGTACTTC. Amino acids: CASSEQEYEQYF.

This clonotype was observed a single time. This chain connects TRBV24-1 to TRBJ2-5, with TRBD2 matching over 7 bases. CDR1 and CDR2 from the germline V gene are KGHDR and SFDVKD. The CDR3 spans 16 residues. Trimming removed 4 bases from V and 0 bases from J; junction bases left unmatched: 7. CDR3 bases: TGTGCCACCAGTGAAACCCTAGCGGATTACCAAGAGACCCAGTACTTC. Protein product: CATSETLADYQETQYF.

The chain links TRBV6-5 to TRBJ1-2; D gene unclear. Germline CDR1 reads MNHEY; CDR2 reads SVGAGI. The CDR3 is 15 amino acids. Trimming cost V 6 bases and J 4 bases, with 18 bases left between them. This CDR3 reads CASSPLGRVGYGYTF. The DNA of the CDR3 is TGTGCCAGCAGCCCCCTCGGTAGGGTGGGCTATGGCTACACCTTC.

The V call is TRBV13, the J call TRBJ2-2; D is unclear. Trimming pared 6 bases from V and 1 base from J, leaving 12 bases between. The germline CDR1 and CDR2 sequences are PRHDT and FYEKMQ (reference sequence). This CDR3 contains 15 residues. DNA of the CDR3: TGTGCCAGCAGTAAAGACATGTTGAACACCGGGGAGCTGTTTTTT. Protein sequence: CASSKDMLNTGELFF.

This chain uses TRBV4-3 with TRBJ2-1, with unresolved D. Trimming cost V 0 bases and J 4 bases, with 7 bases left between them. Looked up from germline, CDR1 is LGHNA and CDR2 is YSLEER. The CDR3 contains 14 residues. The CDR3 DNA reads TGCGCCAGCAGCCAAGAATGGCGGTACAATGAGCAGTTCTTC. It encodes CASSQEWRYNEQFF.

The chain recombines TRBV29-1 with TRBJ1-5, with D hard to call. The length of the CDR3 is 12 residues. Germline loops: CDR1 SQVTM, CDR2 ANQGSEA. Trimming took off 6 bases at V and 6 bases at J, with 12 bases between the two ends. DNA for the CDR3: TGCAGCGTAGTTACTGGAGGTCAGCCCCAGCATTTT. Encoded protein: CSVVTGGQPQHF.

The chain combines TRBV3-1 with TRBJ2-5; perhaps TRBD2 as D (6 bases). This CDR3 spans 15 amino acids. The germline V gene has CDR1 LGHDT and CDR2 YNNKEL (reference sequence). V lost 0 bases and J 5 bases, leaving 13 bases between the germline ends. The CDR3 DNA sequence: TGTGCCAGCAGCCAAGATCCCACTAGCATGGAGACCCAGTACTTC. It codes for CASSQDPTSMETQYF.

The chain employs TRBV9 and TRBJ2-5, with 11 nucleotides matching TRBD2. The V gene's germline CDR1 is SGDLS and CDR2 YYNGEE. J gave up 5 bases and V 3 bases, and 9 bases lay outside the gene matches. The CDR3 extends over 16 amino acids. The DNA of the CDR3 is TGTGCCAGCAGCGGTCAAACTAGCGGGAGTGGGGAGACCCAGTACTTC. This translates into CASSGQTSGSGETQYF. The variable domain in full, completed from reference TRBV9 and TRBJ2-5, reads DSGVTQTPKHLITATGQRVTLRCSPRSGDLSVYWYQQSLDQGLQFLIQYYNGEERAKGNILERFSAQQFPDLHSELNLSSLELGDSALYFCASSGQTSGSGETQYFGPGTRLLVL.

This clonotype occurred once. The chain carries TRBV28 and TRBJ2-7; 8 bases line up with TRBD1. The V and J ends lost 10 bases and 9 bases, in that order; junction bases with no gene match: 20. Per the germline V gene, CDR1 is MDHEN and CDR2 is SYDVKM. This CDR3 is built from 15 residues. Here the CDR3 reads CATVRTGFDLARQYF. CDR3 coding DNA: TGTGCCACCGTGAGGACAGGGTTTGACTTGGCACGGCAGTACTTC.